This TCR beta chain is drawn from a study of a mutant IDH1 vaccine in newly diagnosed glioma. Overall study: Patients arrived already treated with radiotherapy, temozolomide, or both, most having had both.

Comments on this clone: Its target is not known.

Generated by immunoSEQ multiplex PCR, the TCRdb table keeps only in-frame clones and is missing some. The data show under 70,000 clones, with over 75% seen just once and less than 15% held by the top ten. The V and J ends lost 2 bases and 0 bases respectively, with 14 bases between them. There are 18 residues in the CDR3. Germline V gene lookup returns CDR1 LNHNV and CDR2 YYDKDF (reference sequence). Sample time point: week 23, last vaccination. One vaccine dose held 300 ug of mutant IDH1 20-mer peptide and came with topical imiquimod. Sample: PBMCs, taken from a glioma patient whose treatment included an IDH1 peptide vaccine. The genes are TRBV15 and TRBJ2-6, with D possibly TRBD2 on 6 matching bases. The source is a man aged 18 to 30 with glioma. CDR3 loop: CATSRTFADYSGANVLTF. The CDR3 coding sequence is TGTGCCACCAGCAGAACCTTCGCGGACTACTCTGGGGCCAACGTCCTGACTTTC.